The T cell receptor beta chain described here comes from a study of PD-1 blockade in classical Hodgkin lymphoma. The sample's time point: cycle 4 day 1 (C4D1), after about 6 weeks of nivolumab. Patients all relapsed after autologous stem cell transplantation, and there was variation in brentuximab vedotin exposure. Clones were sequenced by immunoSEQ multiplex PCR, and TCRdb holds only the in-frame ones, with some missing. This table holds roughly 6,900 clones, around nine tenths found once. CDR1 is MNHEY and CDR2 is SVGAGI in the germline V gene. V lost 0 bases and J 6 bases, leaving 11 bases between the germline ends. This CDR3 is built from 14 residues. This clone was counted between two and nine times.

The receptor was derived from a human donor with classical Hodgkin lymphoma. The sample was peripheral blood mononuclear cells (PBMCs), taken before the fourth cycle of nivolumab. The chain has TRBV6-5 and TRBJ1-2; the D gene is possibly TRBD1 (6 bases). CDR3 sequence (DNA): TGTGCCAGCAGTTACTCAGGGGGTGTGGATGGCTACACCTTC. This translates into CASSYSGGVDGYTF.